The 9 T cell receptor beta chains in this list originate from one sample, sequenced in a study of blood T cell repertoires in COVID-19. Measured with immunoSEQ multiplex PCR; TCRdb has only the in-frame clones, and not every one. The table lists about 39,000 clones, roughly 84% of them singletons. What was sequenced was peripheral blood. These receptors were taken from a human donor in a cohort sampled during active COVID-19.

The chain employs TRBV6-1 and TRBJ1-3, with TRBD1 matching over 8 bases. The CDR3 is made up of 16 amino acids. V was clipped by 0 bases and J by 3 bases; unmatched bases: 4. The germline V gene encodes CDR1 MNHNS and CDR2 SASEGT. CDR3: CASSEAIDRGGNTIYF. The CDR3 DNA follows: TGTGCCAGCAGTGAAGCCATCGACAGGGGTGGAAACACCATATATTTT.

CDR3 loop: CASSQDMNTEAFF. The CDR3 DNA reads as TGTGCCAGCAGCCAAGATATGAACACTGAAGCTTTCTTT. The chain uses TRBV4-2 and TRBJ1-1, with D hard to call. This CDR3 comprises 13 residues. Trimming removed 0 bases at V and 0 bases at J, with 2 bases between. Per germline, CDR1 LGHNA and CDR2 YNFKEQ.

CDR3 sequence (DNA): TGTGCCAGCAGTTACAGGGGTAGTGAAAAACTGTTTTTT. Amino acid sequence: CASSYRGSEKLFF. The rearrangement uses TRBV6-6 and TRBJ1-4; D may be TRBD1 (5 bases). The germline V and J ends were trimmed by 2 bases and 7 bases, with 8 bases remaining between them. Per the germline V gene, CDR1 is MNHNY and CDR2 is SVGAGI (reference sequence). This CDR3 is 13 amino acids long.

The rearrangement joins TRBV2 to TRBJ2-6; 10 positions agree with TRBD2. Per the germline V gene, CDR1 is SNHLY and CDR2 is FYNNEI. Trimming at V came to 6 bases and at J to 0 bases, leaving 8 bases not matched to a gene. This CDR3 is 18 amino acids long. CDR3 protein: CASSLTSGVSSGANVLTF. As DNA, the CDR3 is TGTGCCAGCAGCCTTACTAGCGGGGTCAGCTCTGGGGCCAACGTCCTGACTTTC.

The chain links TRBV14 to TRBJ2-3; 7 nucleotides line up with TRBD2. There are 12 residues in the CDR3. The V gene end was trimmed by 4 bases and the J gene end by 8 bases; junction bases not matched to a gene: 3. The germline CDR1 and CDR2 sequences are SGHDN and FVKESK. The CDR3 DNA is TGTGCCAGCAGCCCGGGGGAGGGTACGCAGTATTTT. Translated: CASSPGEGTQYF.

The chain recombines TRBV7-9 with TRBJ2-1; D gene ambiguous. Germline assignment: CDR1 SEHNR and CDR2 FQNEAQ (reference sequence). V was pared by 3 bases and J by 0 bases, with 6 bases between. The CDR3 totals 14 residues. CDR3 nucleotides: TGTGCCAGCAGCTTCTTGAGCTCCTACAATGAGCAGTTCTTC. It specifies CASSFLSSYNEQFF.

V usage is TRBV5-5 and J usage is TRBJ2-7; D is uncertain. Trimming took off 2 bases at V and 4 bases at J, with 4 bases between the two ends. From germline, CDR1 is SGHKS and CDR2 YYEKEE (reference sequence). The CDR3 contains 11 residues. For the CDR3, the DNA is TGTGCCAGCAGCTTTACTTACGAGCAGTACTTC. Translating it yields CASSFTYEQYF.

The rearrangement links TRBV29-1 to TRBJ2-3; 8 nucleotides agree with TRBD2. V lost 8 bases, J lost 2 bases, and 6 bases stayed unmatched. Germline V lookup: CDR1 SQVTM, CDR2 ANQGSEA. The CDR3 is made up of 13 amino acids. The chain's CDR3 is CSCGGIYTDTQYF. The CDR3, as DNA: TGCAGCTGCGGGGGGATCTACACAGATACGCAGTATTTT.

Details on this clone: Mismatch with germline at one junction end may stem from a read error. V usage is TRBV7-6 and J usage is TRBJ2-5; TRBD2 matches 8 bases. Germline assignment: CDR1 SGHVS and CDR2 FNYEAQ. The CDR3 totals 15 residues. The CDR3 DNA follows: TGTGCTAGCAGCCGGGGGGCGGGGGGTCAAGAGACCCAGTACTTC. Translating it yields CASSRGAGGQETQYF. Supplemented by reference TRBV7-6 and TRBJ2-5, the full variable domain reads GAGVSQSPRYKVTKRGQDVALRCDPISGHVSLYWYRQALGQGPEFLTYFNYEAQQDKSGLPNDRFSAERPEGSISTLTIQRTEQRDSAMYRCASSRGAGGQETQYFGPGTRLLVL.